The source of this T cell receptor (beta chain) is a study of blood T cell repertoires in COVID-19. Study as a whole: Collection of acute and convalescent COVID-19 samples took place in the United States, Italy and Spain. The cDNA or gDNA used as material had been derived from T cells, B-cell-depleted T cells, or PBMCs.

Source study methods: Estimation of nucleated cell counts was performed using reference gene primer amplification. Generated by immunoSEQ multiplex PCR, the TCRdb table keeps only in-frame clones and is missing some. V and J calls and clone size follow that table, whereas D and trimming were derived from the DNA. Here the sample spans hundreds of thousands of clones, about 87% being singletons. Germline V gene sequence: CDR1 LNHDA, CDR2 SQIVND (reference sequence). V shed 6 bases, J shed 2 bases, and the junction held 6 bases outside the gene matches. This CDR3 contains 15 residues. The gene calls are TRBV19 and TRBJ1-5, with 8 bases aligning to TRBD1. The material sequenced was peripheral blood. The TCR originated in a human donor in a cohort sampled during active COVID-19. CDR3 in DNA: TGTGCCAGTAGGAGACAGGGGTTGGGCAATCAGCCCCAGCATTTT. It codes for CASRRQGLGNQPQHF.